Given below is one T cell receptor (beta chain) in context. After removal of 4 bases from V and 2 bases from J, the junction contained 6 bases not matched to a gene. The CDR3 is 14 residues long. Germline V gene sequence: CDR1 SGDLS, CDR2 YYNGEE. This sample is drawn from a study of shared clonotypes between healthy human individuals. Background on the study: The people who gave samples were two women and a few men aged 18 to 49.

TCRdb keeps only in-frame clones here, not all; method: immunoSEQ multiplex PCR. This table has some 2,100,000 clones, just over 90% appearing once. Naive CD8 cells lacked CD45RO and underwent positive selection for CCR7, leaving out terminally differentiated effector memory CD45RA+ cells. This chain joins TRBV9 and TRBJ2-7; TRBD1 aligns across 7 bases. The sequenced sample was naive CD8+ T cells from PBMCs. This TCR was sampled from a man aged 18 to 30 in good health. Some clones in this sample may be carry-over from other donors' samples. In DNA, the CDR3 is TGTGCCAGCAGCTCCGGGACAGCAGCCTACGAGCAGTACTTC. Its protein product is CASSSGTAAYEQYF.